This T cell receptor (beta chain) was identified in a study of blood T cells in healthy people across ages. The CDR3 runs 15 residues. CDR1 SGHRS and CDR2 YFSETQ come from the germline V gene. After removal of 7 bases from V and 4 bases from J, the junction contained 12 bases not matched to a gene. Study findings and constraints: In the absence of known donor CMV status, changes in expanded clonotypes were possibly confounded.

The people who gave samples were healthy Caucasians from Russia, aged roughly 6 to 100. Notes on this clonotype: The antigen remains unidentified.

For the second PCR, which ran for roughly 6 to 11 cycles, a sample-barcoded 5' primer and a J-beta primer mix were used. One entry per CDR3 protein, called by TCRdb with MiXCR from the 5' RACE reads. The sample carries fewer than 800,000 distinct CDR3 sequences, 45% to 50% recorded once. The rearrangement uses TRBV5-1 and TRBJ1-1; TRBD1 matches at 8 bases. The clonotype originates from a woman in her sixties in good health. The sample taken for sequencing was blood. CDR3 amino acids: CASSPRDGQGTEAFF. In DNA form, the CDR3 reads TGCGCCAGCTCCCCTAGGGACGGACAGGGCACTGAAGCTTTCTTT. Looking up the rest from reference TRBV5-1 and TRBJ1-1 gives the full variable domain: KAGVTQTPRYLIKTRGQQVTLSCSPISGHRSVSWYQQTPGQGLQFLFEYFSETQRNKGNFPGRFSGRQFSNSRSEMNVSTLELGDSALYLCASSPRDGQGTEAFFGQGTRLTVV.